The 30 T cell receptor beta chains in this list originate from one sample, sequenced in a study of OX40 agonist ivuxolimab in advanced cancers. Data came from immunoSEQ multiplex PCR; TCRdb stores just in-frame clones and leaves some out. The sample carries about 62,000 clones, 79% recorded once. The source was CD4+ or CD8+ T cells sorted from blood, collected in a trial of the OX40 agonist ivuxolimab. Receptors were obtained from an adult with an advanced solid tumor such as melanoma, head and neck, liver or kidney cancer.

V usage is TRBV27 and J usage is TRBJ1-4; D ambiguous. CDR3 length: 15 amino acids. Germline-derived CDR1 and CDR2 are MNHEY and SMNVEV (reference sequence). Trimming cost V 2 bases and J 5 bases, with 12 bases left between them. CDR3 residues: CASSLTGVPNEKLFF. The CDR3 DNA reads as TGTGCCAGCAGTTTAACCGGTGTACCAAATGAAAAACTGTTTTTT.

The chain has TRBV4-1 and TRBJ2-5; D is perhaps TRBD1 or TRBD2 (7 bases each). Trimming took off 0 bases at V and 5 bases at J, with 22 bases between the two ends. CDR1 is MGHRA and CDR2 is YSYEKL in the germline V gene. The CDR3 runs 18 residues. DNA for the CDR3: TGCGCCAGCAGCCAAGATCAGGGGGTGACTAGCCGTAGGGAGACCCAGTACTTC. Its protein is CASSQDQGVTSRRETQYF.

This chain joins TRBV18 and TRBJ2-5; D remains unclear. Germline V gene lookup returns CDR1 KGHSH and CDR2 LQKENI. V lost 4 bases, J lost 1 base, and 7 bases lay in between. CDR3 length: 13 amino acids. The CDR3 DNA reads TGTGCCAGCTCACGCGGACCCCAAGAGACCCAGTACTTC. It specifies CASSRGPQETQYF.

This chain connects TRBV4-1 to TRBJ1-3; no firm D call. The CDR3 sequence is 12 residues long. The germline CDR1 and CDR2 sequences are MGHRA and YSYEKL. V was clipped by 4 bases and J by 7 bases, with 8 bases between them. This chain's CDR3 is CASSPSGNTIYF. The CDR3 DNA is TGCGCCAGCAGCCCCTCGGGTAACACCATATATTTT.

Judged by abundance, this clone is large. The genes are TRBV11-2 and TRBJ1-5; D remains unclear. This CDR3 spans 13 amino acids. In germline, CDR1 is SGHAT, CDR2 FQNNGV. V lost 5 bases and J lost 2, with 7 bases in between. In nucleotides, the CDR3 is TGTGCCAGCAGCCAGTTTGGCAATCAGCCCCAGCATTTT. Its protein product is CASSQFGNQPQHF.

The table lists this clone with a few counts. J is TRBJ2-7 and V is TRBV10-3, with D tentatively TRBD1 (5 bases). CDR3 size: 13 residues. CDR1 and CDR2 from the germline V gene are ENHRY and SYGVKD. V was cut by 4 bases and J by 5 bases, with 12 bases left in between. As DNA, the CDR3 is TGTGCCATCAGTGGGCAGGGTGGTGACGAGCAGTACTTC. Residues: CAISGQGGDEQYF.

The rearrangement links TRBV15 to TRBJ2-1; D unclear. The CDR3 totals 14 residues. Germline V gene lookup returns CDR1 LNHNV and CDR2 YYDKDF (reference sequence). V lost 0 bases to trimming and J lost 8 bases, with 11 bases between them. CDR3 sequence reads: CATSRESRGDEQFF. CDR3 sequence (DNA): TGTGCCACCAGCAGAGAGTCGCGTGGCGATGAGCAGTTCTTC.

This clone was found a few times. V and J are TRBV28 and TRBJ2-2; D is perhaps TRBD2 (5 bases). Germline V gene lookup returns CDR1 MDHEN and CDR2 SYDVKM. The CDR3 totals 15 residues. The ends were cut back, 2 bases at V and 4 bases at J, with 11 bases in the middle. CDR3 sequence reads: CASSLEGAGTGELFF. The CDR3 DNA reads as TGTGCCAGCAGTTTAGAGGGCGCGGGCACCGGGGAGCTGTTTTTT.

The chain carries TRBV18 and TRBJ2-7; D is ambiguous. Trimming cost V 1 base and J 7 bases, with 17 bases left between them. This CDR3 is 15 amino acids long. Germline V CDR1 and CDR2: KGHSH, LQKENI. CDR3 amino acids: CASSPRASDQREQYF. CDR3 nucleotides: TGTGCCAGCTCACCACGAGCCAGCGACCAGAGAGAGCAGTACTTC.

This rearrangement joins TRBV13 to TRBJ2-7; D is uncertain. Between the trimmed V and J ends, which lost 3 bases and 7 bases, there was a span of 10 bases. The CDR3 has 12 residues. Germline-derived CDR1 and CDR2 are PRHDT and FYEKMQ (reference sequence). The CDR3: CASSFGPLEQYF. CDR3 nucleotide sequence: TGTGCCAGCAGCTTCGGGCCATTGGAGCAGTACTTC.

J is TRBJ1-1 and V is TRBV5-1; TRBD1 aligns across 10 bases. The CDR3 has 15 residues. V shed 4 bases, J shed 0 bases, and the junction held 3 bases outside the gene matches. CDR1 SGHRS and CDR2 YFSETQ come from the germline V gene. The CDR3 DNA is TGCGCCAGCAGCCACGGACAGGGGGTGAACACTGAAGCTTTCTTT. Residues: CASSHGQGVNTEAFF.

CDR3 protein: CATRRGTYEQYF. The CDR3 nucleotides read TGTGCCACCAGGAGAGGAACCTACGAGCAGTACTTC. This rearrangement joins TRBV27 to TRBJ2-7; D remains ambiguous. Trimming took 10 bases from V and 2 from J, leaving 12 bases between them. The germline CDR1 and CDR2 sequences are MNHEY and SMNVEV (reference sequence). The CDR3 has 12 amino acids.

This chain joins TRBV5-4 and TRBJ1-4; 8 positions agree with TRBD1. Germline V gives CDR1 SGHNT, CDR2 YYREEE (reference sequence). J lost 1 base, V lost 4 bases, and 3 bases had no gene match. CDR3 length: 15 residues. CDR3 amino acids: CASSPGTGTNEKLFF. CDR3 nucleotides: TGTGCCAGCAGCCCCGGGACAGGAACTAATGAAAAACTGTTTTTT.

The chain joins TRBV5-5 to TRBJ1-5; 8 bases are a match to TRBD1. CDR1 and CDR2 (germline): SGHKS, YYEKEE (reference sequence). V was pared by 0 bases and J by 0 bases, with 5 bases of the junction left unmatched. The CDR3 length is 17 residues. Here the CDR3 DNA reads TGTGCCAGCAGCTTGGACAGGGGGGCAGATAGCAATCAGCCCCAGCATTTT. This gives the protein CASSLDRGADSNQPQHF.

The table lists this clone with a few counts. The chain uses TRBV4-1 and TRBJ2-1; D not certain. The length of the CDR3 is 13 residues. Germline CDR1 reads MGHRA; CDR2 reads YSYEKL. Trimming took off 2 bases at V and 8 bases at J, with 10 bases between the two ends. CDR3 amino acids: CASSQYTEYEQFF. CDR3 bases: TGCGCCAGCAGCCAATATACAGAGTATGAGCAGTTCTTC.

This chain links TRBV7-9 with TRBJ1-4, with D perhaps TRBD1 (6 bases). Trimming shortened V by 5 bases and J by 7 bases, and 26 bases separated the two germline ends. This CDR3 comprises 18 residues. The germline CDR1 and CDR2 sequences are SEHNR and FQNEAQ (reference sequence). CDR3 region: CASSPWGRGGLESEKLFF. The CDR3 bases are TGTGCCAGCAGCCCTTGGGGCAGGGGTGGACTGGAGAGTGAAAAACTGTTTTTT.

The genes are TRBV19 and TRBJ2-5; D tentatively fits TRBD1 or TRBD2 (5 bases each). The J call could be wrong; TRBJ2-7 is a better fit for the DNA end. The CDR3 extends over 13 amino acids. The germline V gene has CDR1 LNHDA and CDR2 SQIVND (reference sequence). The CDR3, as DNA: TGTGCCAGTAGTATGGGGGATCGGGGCGAGCAGTACTTC. As protein: CASSMGDRGEQYF.

V is TRBV9 and J is TRBJ1-4; D might be TRBD1 (5 bases). This CDR3 contains 15 residues. Germline V gene lookup returns CDR1 SGDLS and CDR2 YYNGEE. The V gene lost 2 bases and the J gene lost 7 bases, with 15 bases spanning the gap. CDR3 coding DNA: TGTGCCAGCAGCGTTCTCGGGGGTGCGGCTGAAAAACTGTTTTTT. Protein: CASSVLGGAAEKLFF.

The V and J genes are TRBV7-6 and TRBJ2-2; D call uncertain. Trimming left V 1 base short and J 5 bases short, with 8 bases between. The CDR3 sequence is 14 residues long. Per the germline V gene, CDR1 is SGHVS and CDR2 is FNYEAQ. CDR3 protein: CASSLVLETGELFF. CDR3 nucleotides: TGTGCCAGCAGCTTAGTGCTCGAAACCGGGGAGCTGTTTTTT.

The V gene is TRBV7-3, the J gene TRBJ2-3; D is perhaps TRBD1 or TRBD2 (6 bases each). The length of the CDR3 is 15 residues. Trimming took off 6 bases at V and 4 bases at J, with 17 bases between the two ends. From germline, CDR1 is SGHTA and CDR2 FQGTGA. CDR3 sequence: CASRDSGLGADTQYF. The CDR3, as DNA: TGTGCCAGCAGGGACAGCGGGCTGGGCGCAGATACGCAGTATTTT.

This chain connects TRBV5-6 to TRBJ2-3; no clear D gene. Per the germline V gene, CDR1 is SGHDT and CDR2 is YYEEEE. Trimming removed 0 bases from V and 0 bases from J, with 8 bases in between. The CDR3 spans 15 residues. For the CDR3, the DNA is TGTGCCAGCAGCTTGGGGGGATCTAGCACAGATACGCAGTATTTT. Protein sequence: CASSLGGSSTDTQYF.

The J gene is TRBJ2-1, the V gene TRBV4-3; a weak D match, TRBD2 (6 bases). Per the germline V gene, CDR1 is LGHNA and CDR2 is YSLEER. V was trimmed by 3 bases and J by 5 bases, leaving 8 bases between them. This CDR3 is 13 amino acids long. CDR3 in amino acids: CASSQRGDNEQFF. Written as DNA, the CDR3 is TGCGCCAGCAGCCAGCGCGGGGACAATGAGCAGTTCTTC.

This clone was seen more than once but under ten times. This chain joins TRBV28 and TRBJ2-7, with 9 bases lining up with TRBD2. CDR1 and CDR2 from the germline V gene are MDHEN and SYDVKM. After removal of 3 bases from V and 2 bases from J, the junction contained 5 bases not matched to a gene. CDR3 length equals 15 residues. The CDR3: CASSFLAGRTYEQYF. The CDR3 nucleotides are TGTGCCAGCAGTTTCCTAGCGGGAAGAACCTACGAGCAGTACTTC.

V is TRBV5-1 and J is TRBJ1-4, with 9 bases matching TRBD1. Per the germline V gene, CDR1 is SGHRS and CDR2 is YFSETQ. This CDR3 contains 15 residues. V trimming: 4 bases; J trimming: 8 bases; junction bases outside the gene matches: 9. The CDR3 DNA is TGCGCCAGCAGCCCTCCGGGACAGGGCGGGGAAAAACTGTTTTTT. Translating gives CASSPPGQGGEKLFF.

This clone was found once. The chain couples TRBV4-3 to TRBJ1-3, with D possibly being TRBD1 (5 bases). The CDR3 is 16 amino acids. Germline V gives CDR1 LGHNA, CDR2 YSLEER. V was shortened by 4 bases and J by 2 bases, with 15 bases between the two germline ends. CDR3 loop: CASSRVWDETGNTIYF. The CDR3 coding sequence is TGCGCCAGCAGCCGAGTATGGGACGAAACTGGAAACACCATATATTTT.

The chain joins TRBV11-2 to TRBJ1-3; TRBD1 matches at 9 bases. Per the germline V gene, CDR1 is SGHAT and CDR2 is FQNNGV. V lost 5 bases, J lost 0 bases, and 5 bases stayed unmatched. This CDR3 spans 16 amino acids. The CDR3 loop is CASSHLTGGSGNTIYF. DNA for the CDR3: TGTGCCAGCAGCCACTTGACAGGGGGCTCTGGAAACACCATATATTTT. Based on the CDR3 plus reference TRBV11-2 and TRBJ1-3, the full variable domain is EAGVAQSPRYKIIEKRQSVAFWCNPISGHATLYWYQQILGQGPKLLIQFQNNGVVDDSQLPKDRFSAERLKGVDSTLKIQPAKLEDSAVYLCASSHLTGGSGNTIYFGEGSWLTVV.

The chain is built from TRBV10-3 and TRBJ1-2; 7 nucleotides match TRBD1. The V segment lost 7 bases and the J segment 2 bases; nucleotides outside the gene matches: 16. The germline CDR1 and CDR2 sequences are ENHRY and SYGVKD. The CDR3 is made up of 17 amino acids. CDR3 sequence: CAITPSQGEEGNYGYTF. CDR3 nucleotides: TGTGCCATCACCCCATCGCAGGGGGAGGAGGGAAACTATGGCTACACCTTC.

J is TRBJ1-2 and V is TRBV9; 7 bases are a match to TRBD1. Per germline, CDR1 SGDLS and CDR2 YYNGEE. The junction had 2 bases not matched to a gene; V was cut back by 0 bases and J by 3 bases. The CDR3 spans 14 residues. The CDR3 nucleotides are TGTGCCAGCAGCGTAGAAGGGACAGACTATGGCTACACCTTC. Protein sequence: CASSVEGTDYGYTF.

The chain has TRBV19 and TRBJ2-2; TRBD1 is a possible D gene (6 bases). In germline, CDR1 is LNHDA, CDR2 SQIVND (reference sequence). The CDR3 covers 13 residues. Trimming removed 8 bases at V and 4 bases at J, with 11 bases between. CDR3 protein: CASSTGRTGELFF. CDR3 DNA: TGTGCCAGTTCTACAGGGCGCACCGGGGAGCTGTTTTTT.

The rearrangement joins TRBV19 to TRBJ1-4, with 10 bases identical to TRBD1. J gave up 6 bases and V 6 bases, and 7 bases lay outside the gene matches. This CDR3 has 15 residues. Germline V gene sequence: CDR1 LNHDA, CDR2 SQIVND (reference sequence). In DNA, the CDR3 is TGTGCCAGTAGCGCATGGGGGACAGGGGATGAAAAACTGTTTTTT. Encoded protein: CASSAWGTGDEKLFF.